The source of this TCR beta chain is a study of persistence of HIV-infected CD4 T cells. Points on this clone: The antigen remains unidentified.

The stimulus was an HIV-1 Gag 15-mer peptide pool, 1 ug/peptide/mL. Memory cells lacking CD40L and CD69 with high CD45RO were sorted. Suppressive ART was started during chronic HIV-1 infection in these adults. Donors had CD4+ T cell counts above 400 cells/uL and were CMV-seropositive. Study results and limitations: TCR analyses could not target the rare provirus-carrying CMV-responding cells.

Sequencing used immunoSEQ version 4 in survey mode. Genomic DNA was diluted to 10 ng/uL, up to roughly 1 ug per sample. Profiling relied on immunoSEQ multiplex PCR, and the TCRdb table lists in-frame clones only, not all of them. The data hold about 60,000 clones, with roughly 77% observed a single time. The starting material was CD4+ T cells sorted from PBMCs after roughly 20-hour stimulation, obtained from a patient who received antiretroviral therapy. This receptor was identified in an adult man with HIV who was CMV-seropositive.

DNA of the CDR3: TGTGCCAGCAGCGTCGCGGCTATGGGACAGGGTGATAATTCACCCCTCCACTTT. Protein: CASSVAAMGQGDNSPLHF. The chain joins TRBV9 to TRBJ1-6; TRBD1 matches at 9 bases. This CDR3 is 18 amino acids long. V gave up 2 bases and J gave up 5 bases; unmatched junction bases: 11. The germline V gene has CDR1 SGDLS and CDR2 YYNGEE.